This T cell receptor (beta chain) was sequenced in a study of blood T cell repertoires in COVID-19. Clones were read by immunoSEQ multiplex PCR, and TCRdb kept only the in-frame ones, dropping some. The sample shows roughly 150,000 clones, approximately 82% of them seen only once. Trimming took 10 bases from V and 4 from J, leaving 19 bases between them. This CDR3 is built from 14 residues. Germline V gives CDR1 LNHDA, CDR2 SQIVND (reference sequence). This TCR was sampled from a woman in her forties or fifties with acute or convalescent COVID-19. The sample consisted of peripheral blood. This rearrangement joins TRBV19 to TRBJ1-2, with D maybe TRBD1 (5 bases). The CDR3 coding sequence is TGTGCCACTGCAGATTCAGGGTATGTCTATGGCTACACCTTC. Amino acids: CATADSGYVYGYTF.